This TCR beta chain was captured in a study of molecular identifiers for immune sequencing clone quantification. With listed TCR primers and previously described methods, bulk TCR libraries were prepared. TCRdb analysed the PCR reads with MiXCR anew, one entry per CDR3 protein. This table has around 460,000 distinct CDR3 sequences, about 21% appearing once. The CDR3 consists of 17 residues. CDR1 and CDR2 from the germline V gene are SNHLY and FYNNEI. Trimming took 5 bases from V and 3 from J, leaving 23 bases between them. This clonotype was recorded many times. The receptor's source is a human donor in good health. Some libraries in this study had Jurkat cell RNA spiked in. Source material: naive CD8+ T cells from blood, with Jurkat cell RNA spiked in. Subset indicated: FACS-sorted CD8+CD4-CCR7+CD45RA+ naive T cells. The chain joins TRBV2 to TRBJ2-7; weak D call: TRBD2 (6 bases). CDR3 sequence: CASSRPSGVSGVYEQYF. CDR3 coding DNA: TGTGCCAGCAGTCGCCCTTCGGGGGTCTCCGGGGTCTACGAGCAGTACTTC.